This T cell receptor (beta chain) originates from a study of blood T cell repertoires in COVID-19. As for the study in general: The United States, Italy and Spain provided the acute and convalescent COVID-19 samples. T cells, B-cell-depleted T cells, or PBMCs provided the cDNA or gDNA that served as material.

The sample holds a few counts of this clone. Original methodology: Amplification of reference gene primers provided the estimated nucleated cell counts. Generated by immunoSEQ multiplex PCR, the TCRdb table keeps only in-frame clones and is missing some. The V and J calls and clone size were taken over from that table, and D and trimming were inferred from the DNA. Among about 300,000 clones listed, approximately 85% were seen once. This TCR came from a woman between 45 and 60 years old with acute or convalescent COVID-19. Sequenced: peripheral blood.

This chain's CDR3 is CASSQDGGQALAKNIQYF. CDR3 nucleotide sequence: TGTGCCAGCAGCCAAGATGGGGGACAAGCTCTAGCCAAAAACATTCAGTACTTC. This rearrangement joins TRBV3-1 (or the pseudogene TRBV3-2) to TRBJ2-4; possibly TRBD1 for D (6 bases). This CDR3 is 18 amino acids long. Trimming shortened V by 0 bases and J by 0 bases, and 15 bases separated the two germline ends. Per the germline V gene, CDR1 is LGHDT and CDR2 is YNNKEL (reference sequence).